This section outlines one T cell receptor (beta chain) sequence together with its context. Time point given: sample taken at primary tumor resection. The donors comprised about 69 untreated early-stage non-small cell lung cancer patients. Unsorted samples of tumor, nontumor lung or frozen PBMC had their whole RNA sequenced. The source of the sample is a study of spatial heterogeneity in lung cancer. The wider study: In the raw reads, each unique TCR and UMI combination was present more than ten times on average.

Unique molecular identifiers tagged every individual TCR cDNA molecule. TCRdb reprocessed the 5' RACE reads with MiXCR, giving one entry per CDR3 protein. The repertoire includes some 3,300 distinct CDR3 sequences, approximately 9.4% of them detected once, and under 30% sits in the top ten. The source was normal lung tissue next to the tumor, collected at surgery. This receptor was taken from a male donor with early-stage non-small cell lung cancer.

The CDR3 region is CASSLRGRNTIYF. CDR3 coding DNA: TGTGCCAGCAGCTTACGGGGAAGAAACACCATATATTTT. The rearrangement uses TRBV7-9 and TRBJ1-3, with D uncertain. The CDR3 is 13 amino acids. Between the trimmed V and J ends, which lost 2 bases and 5 bases, there was a span of 7 bases. The V gene's germline CDR1 is SEHNR and CDR2 FQNEAQ (reference sequence). Filled out from reference TRBV7-9 and TRBJ1-3, the complete variable domain reads DTGVSQNPRHKITKRGQNVTFRCDPISEHNRLYWYRQTLGQGPEFLTYFQNEAQLEKSRLLSDRFSAERPKGSFSTLEIQRTEQGDSAMYLCASSLRGRNTIYFGEGSWLTVV.